This TCR beta chain was retrieved from a study of blood T cells in healthy people across ages. Germline loops: CDR1 SGHVS, CDR2 FNYEAQ. This CDR3 comprises 15 residues. The V gene lost 2 bases and the J gene lost 1 base, with 11 bases spanning the gap. In this sample, this clonotype turned up a few times. Primers used in a second PCR of about 6 to 11 cycles were a sample-barcoded 5' primer and a J-beta primer mix. Each CDR3 protein is one row after TCRdb ran MiXCR on the 5' RACE reads. The sample shows under 2 million distinct CDR3 sequences, about 32% of them seen only once. Sequenced: blood. This chain uses TRBV7-6 with TRBJ1-1; the D is unclear. This clonotype was obtained from a woman aged 25-40 years in good health. Here the CDR3 reads CASSLTQFANTEAFF. The CDR3 DNA sequence: TGTGCCAGCAGCTTAACTCAGTTTGCGAACACTGAAGCTTTCTTT. The variable domain in full, completed from reference TRBV7-6 and TRBJ1-1, reads GAGVSQSPRYKVTKRGQDVALRCDPISGHVSLYWYRQALGQGPEFLTYFNYEAQQDKSGLPNDRFSAERPEGSISTLTIQRTEQRDSAMYRCASSLTQFANTEAFFGQGTRLTVV.